A selection of T cell receptor beta chains follows, all from one sample in a study of vaccination effects on CD4 cells after COVID-19. TCRdb's table, derived via immunoSEQ multiplex PCR, lists solely in-frame clones and lacks some. The sample has 35,000 to 50,000 clones; around 78% are singletons. Their specific antigens are unknown. The sample consisted of CD4+ T cells from PBMCs cultured with SARS-CoV-2 spike peptides, taken before COVID-19 vaccination. The receptors were gathered from a human donor who received a COVID-19 vaccine. Both conserved end residues are part of each CDR3. D genes are given only for firm matches. Only part of the rows carry a size: once, few, many, or a class if the clone is expanded.

size	D	V	J	DNA	CDR3
-	-	TRBV30	TRBJ1-2	TGTGCCTGGAGTGTTTCCCTTTCCTATGGCTACACCTTC	CAWSVSLSYGYTF
-	TRBD1	TRBV18	TRBJ2-6	TGTGCCAGCTCACAGGTGGGTCAGGGGGCCCTCGGGGCCAACGTCCTGACTTTC	CASSQVGQGALGANVLTF
-	-	TRBV11-3	TRBJ2-3	TGTGCCAGCAGCTTAATGGCCTCGGCTAGCACAGATACGCAGTATTTT	CASSLMASASTDTQYF
-	TRBD1	TRBV19	TRBJ1-5	TGTGCCAGTAATCGGGACAGGGGGGTTAGCAATCAGCCCCAGCATTTT	CASNRDRGVSNQPQHF
-	-	TRBV7-9	TRBJ2-3	TGTGCCAGCAGCCCGAGGGGAGGTGAAAAAGATACGCAGTATTTT	CASSPRGGEKDTQYF
-	-	TRBV5-1	TRBJ1-1	TGCGCCAGCAGCACGAGGGGTGGAAATGAAGCTTTCTTT	CASSTRGGNEAFF
-	-	TRBV7-3	TRBJ2-5	TGTGCCAGCAGCTTAGCGGGGAGAGGGGAGACCCAGTACTTC	CASSLAGRGETQYF
-	TRBD1	TRBV6-6	TRBJ1-2	TGTGCCAGCAGTTACGCCTCGGGACAGGACTATGGCTACACCTTC	CASSYASGQDYGYTF
-	-	TRBV7-8	TRBJ2-3	TGTGCCAGCAGCCTAGGACAACTCCTTCTCACAGATACGCAGTATTTT	CASSLGQLLLTDTQYF
-	-	TRBV10-3	TRBJ1-2	TGTGCCATCACCGGAACAGGGCAGAATGGCTACACCTTC	CAITGTGQNGYTF
-	-	TRBV6-5	TRBJ2-5	TGTGCCAGCAGTTTTCCGGGGAGGGAGACCCAGTACTTC	CASSFPGRETQYF
once	-	TRBV27	TRBJ2-6	TGTGCCAGCAGTCCCCTTTCTGGGGCCAACGTCCTGACTTTC	CASSPLSGANVLTF
-	-	TRBV21-1	TRBJ2-5	TGTGCCCCCTGCCAAGGCGCGGAGACCCAGTACTTC	CAPCQGAETQYF
-	-	TRBV19	TRBJ1-2	TGTGCCAGTAGTACATCAGGGAGGTACAACACCTTC	CASSTSGRYNTF
-	-	TRBV9	TRBJ2-2	TGTGCCAGCAGCGTAGTAGGTGGGGGGAACACCGGGGAGCTGTTTTTT	CASSVVGGGNTGELFF
-	-	TRBV19	TRBJ1-2	TGTGCCACGGACACGGCCGGGGCCTGGGGGGAAAGTGGCTACACCTTC	CATDTAGAWGESGYTF
-	-	TRBV6-6	TRBJ1-4	TGTGCCAGCAGTCCCCGGACGGGAACCCTGGGGACTAATGAAAAACTGTTTTTT	CASSPRTGTLGTNEKLFF
-	TRBD1	TRBV6-5	TRBJ1-3	TGTGCCAGCAGTTACTCGGGACAGTCCTCTGGAAACACCATATATTTT	CASSYSGQSSGNTIYF
-	TRBD1	TRBV19	TRBJ1-1	TGTGCCAGTAGTATTTGGGACAGGGGGCGGACTGAAGCTTTCTTT	CASSIWDRGRTEAFF
-	TRBD2	TRBV10-2	TRBJ2-1	TGCGCCAGCAGTGAGCACGCGGGGGGGCCATACAATGAGCAGTTCTTC	CASSEHAGGPYNEQFF
-	-	TRBV18	TRBJ2-1	TGTGCCAGCTCACCACAACCGGGGTCCAATGAGCAGTTCTTC	CASSPQPGSNEQFF
-	TRBD1	TRBV2	TRBJ2-1	TGTGCCAGCAGCAACCGAGGGGGCGGTGAGCAGTTCTTC	CASSNRGGGEQFF
-	-	TRBV10-1	TRBJ2-5	TGCGCCAGCAGTGACACCCCGGACAGCCAAGAGACCCAGTACTTC	CASSDTPDSQETQYF
-	-	TRBV10-2	TRBJ1-5	TGCGCCAGCAGTGATCGGGGTAATCAGCCCCAGCATTTT	CASSDRGNQPQHF
-	-	TRBV27	TRBJ2-3	TGTGCCAGCAGTTTATCGTGGACTGGCACAGATACGCAGTATTTT	CASSLSWTGTDTQYF
-	TRBD1	TRBV9	TRBJ1-4	TGTGCCAGCAGCGCAGACAGGGGAGGCGAAAAACTGTTTTTT	CASSADRGGEKLFF